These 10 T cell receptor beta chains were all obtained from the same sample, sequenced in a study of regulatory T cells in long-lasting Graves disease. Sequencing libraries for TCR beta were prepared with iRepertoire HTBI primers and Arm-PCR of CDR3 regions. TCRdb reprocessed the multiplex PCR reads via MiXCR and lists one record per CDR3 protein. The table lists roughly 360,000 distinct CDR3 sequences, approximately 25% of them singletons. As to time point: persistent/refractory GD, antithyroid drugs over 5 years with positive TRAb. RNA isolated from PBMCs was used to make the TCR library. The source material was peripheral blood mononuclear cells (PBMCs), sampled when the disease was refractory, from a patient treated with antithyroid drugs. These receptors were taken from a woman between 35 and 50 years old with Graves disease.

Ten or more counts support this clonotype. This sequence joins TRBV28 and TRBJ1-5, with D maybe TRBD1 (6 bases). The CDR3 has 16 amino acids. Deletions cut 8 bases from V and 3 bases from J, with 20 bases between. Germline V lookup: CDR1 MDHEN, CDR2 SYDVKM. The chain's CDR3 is CASSMAGGPYNQPQHF. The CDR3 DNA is TGTGCCAGCTCTATGGCCGGGGGCCCGTACAATCAGCCCCAGCATTTT.

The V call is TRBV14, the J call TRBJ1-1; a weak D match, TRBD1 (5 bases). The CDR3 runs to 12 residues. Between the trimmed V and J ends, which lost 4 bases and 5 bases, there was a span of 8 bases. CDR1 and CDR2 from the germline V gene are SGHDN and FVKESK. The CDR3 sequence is CASSPRVTEAFF. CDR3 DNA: TGTGCCAGCAGCCCCAGGGTTACTGAAGCTTTCTTT.

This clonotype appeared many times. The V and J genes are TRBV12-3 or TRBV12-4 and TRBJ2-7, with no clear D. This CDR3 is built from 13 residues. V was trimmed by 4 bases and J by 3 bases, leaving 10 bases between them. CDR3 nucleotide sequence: TGTGCCAGCAGTTATGACATTCGCTACGAGCAGTACTTC. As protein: CASSYDIRYEQYF.

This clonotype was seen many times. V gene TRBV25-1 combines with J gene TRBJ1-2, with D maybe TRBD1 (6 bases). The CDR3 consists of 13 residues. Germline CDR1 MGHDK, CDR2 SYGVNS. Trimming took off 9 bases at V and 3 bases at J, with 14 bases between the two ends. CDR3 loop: CASNSDRHYGYTF. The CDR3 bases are TGTGCCAGTAACTCCGACAGGCACTATGGCTACACCTTC.

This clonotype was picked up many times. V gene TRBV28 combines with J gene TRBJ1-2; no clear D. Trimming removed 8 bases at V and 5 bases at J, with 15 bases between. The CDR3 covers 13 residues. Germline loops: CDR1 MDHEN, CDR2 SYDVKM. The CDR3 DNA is TGTGCCAGCTGTCCCCCCCTGGGGTATGGCTACACCTTC. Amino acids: CASCPPLGYGYTF.

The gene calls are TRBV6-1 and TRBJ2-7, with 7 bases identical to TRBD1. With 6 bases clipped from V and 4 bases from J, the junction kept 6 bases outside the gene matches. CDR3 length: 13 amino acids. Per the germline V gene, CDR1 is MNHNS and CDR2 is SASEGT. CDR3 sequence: CASRPDRVYEQYF. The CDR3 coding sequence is TGTGCCAGCAGACCAGACAGGGTTTACGAGCAGTACTTC.

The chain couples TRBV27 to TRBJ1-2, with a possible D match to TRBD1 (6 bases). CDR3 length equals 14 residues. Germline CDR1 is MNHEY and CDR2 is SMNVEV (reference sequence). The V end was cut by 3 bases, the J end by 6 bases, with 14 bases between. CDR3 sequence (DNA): TGTGCCAGCAGTTTTTGGGGGGCGGCAGATGGCTACACCTTC. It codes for CASSFWGAADGYTF.

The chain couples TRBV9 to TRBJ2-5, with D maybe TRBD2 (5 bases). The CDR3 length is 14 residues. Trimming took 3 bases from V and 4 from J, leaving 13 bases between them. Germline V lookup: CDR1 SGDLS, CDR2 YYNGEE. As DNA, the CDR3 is TGTGCCAGCAGCGGCGGTGGGGAGTTAGAGACCCAGTACTTC. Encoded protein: CASSGGGELETQYF.

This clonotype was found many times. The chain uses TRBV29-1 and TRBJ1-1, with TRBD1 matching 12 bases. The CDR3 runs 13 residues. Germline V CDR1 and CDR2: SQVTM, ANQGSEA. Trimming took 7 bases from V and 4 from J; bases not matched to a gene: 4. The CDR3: CSGGTGGGTEAFF. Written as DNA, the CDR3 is TGCAGCGGGGGGACAGGGGGCGGCACTGAAGCTTTCTTT.

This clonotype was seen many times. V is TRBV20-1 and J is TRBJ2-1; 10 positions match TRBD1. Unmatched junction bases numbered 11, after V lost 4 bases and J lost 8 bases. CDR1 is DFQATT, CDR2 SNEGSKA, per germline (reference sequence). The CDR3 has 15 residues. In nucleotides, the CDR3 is TGCAGTGCTACCCGACGGGACAGGGGATATGATGAGCAGTTCTTC. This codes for CSATRRDRGYDEQFF.